This T cell receptor beta chain was sequenced during a study of blood T cells in healthy people across ages. Study results and caveats: Nothing was known about donor CMV status, and this possibly confounded expanded clonotype changes.

Germline CDR1 and CDR2: MDHEN and SYDVKM. The V end was cut by 5 bases, the J end by 6 bases, with 29 bases between. This CDR3 region has 18 residues. With a J-beta primer mix and a sample-barcoded 5' primer, a second PCR ran about 6 to 11 cycles. TCRdb used MiXCR to reprocess the 5' RACE reads, holding one entry per CDR3 protein. The sample comprises over 600,000 distinct CDR3 sequences, about 61% of which are singletons, and roughly 24% rests with the top ten. A note on this clonotype: Its antigen remains unknown.

V is TRBV28 and J is TRBJ2-7; D is ambiguous. The receptor was derived from a man aged 40-49 years in good health. The sample was blood. The CDR3 protein is CASSPANSNSPRPSEQYF. CDR3 bases: TGTGCCAGCAGTCCCGCTAACAGTAACAGTCCTCGTCCCAGCGAGCAGTACTTC.